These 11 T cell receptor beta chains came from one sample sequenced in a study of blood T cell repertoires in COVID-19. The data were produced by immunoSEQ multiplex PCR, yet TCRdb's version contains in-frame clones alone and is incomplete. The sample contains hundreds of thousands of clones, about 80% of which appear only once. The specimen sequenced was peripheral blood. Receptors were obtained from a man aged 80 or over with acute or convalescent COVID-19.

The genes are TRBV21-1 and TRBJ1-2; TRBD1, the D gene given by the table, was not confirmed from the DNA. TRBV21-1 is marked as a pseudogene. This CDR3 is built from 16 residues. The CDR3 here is CASSKDPGTGGYGYTF. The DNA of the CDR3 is TGTGCCAGCAGCAAAGACCCCGGGACAGGGGGCTATGGCTACACCTTC.

The CDR3, as DNA: TGTGCCAGCAGCTTAGCGATAGGGAGCTATGGCTACACCTTC. This sequence encodes CASSLAIGSYGYTF. The chain carries TRBV7-6 and TRBJ1-2; the D is unclear. V was shortened by 0 bases and J by 4 bases, with 9 bases between the two germline ends. CDR1 and CDR2 from the germline V gene are SGHVS and FNYEAQ. There are 14 residues in the CDR3.

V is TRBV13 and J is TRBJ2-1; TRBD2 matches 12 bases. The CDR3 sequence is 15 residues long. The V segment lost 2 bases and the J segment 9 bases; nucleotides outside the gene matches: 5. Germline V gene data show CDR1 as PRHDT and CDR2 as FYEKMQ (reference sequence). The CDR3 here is CASSLLAGGPGEQFF. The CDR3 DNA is TGTGCCAGCAGCTTACTAGCGGGGGGGCCCGGTGAGCAGTTCTTC.

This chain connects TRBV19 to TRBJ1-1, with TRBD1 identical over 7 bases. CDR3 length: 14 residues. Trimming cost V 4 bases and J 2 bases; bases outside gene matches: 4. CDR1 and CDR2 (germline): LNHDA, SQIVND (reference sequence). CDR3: CASSSGDSNTEAFF. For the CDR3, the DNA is TGTGCCAGTAGTAGCGGGGACAGTAACACTGAAGCTTTCTTT.

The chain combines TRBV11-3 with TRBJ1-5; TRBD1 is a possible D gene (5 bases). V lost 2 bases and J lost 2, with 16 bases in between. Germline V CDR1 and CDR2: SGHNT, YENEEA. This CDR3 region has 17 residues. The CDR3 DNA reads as TGTGCCAGCAGCTTATTCGCAGAGCAGGGTCGCAATCAGCCCCAGCATTTT. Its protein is CASSLFAEQGRNQPQHF.

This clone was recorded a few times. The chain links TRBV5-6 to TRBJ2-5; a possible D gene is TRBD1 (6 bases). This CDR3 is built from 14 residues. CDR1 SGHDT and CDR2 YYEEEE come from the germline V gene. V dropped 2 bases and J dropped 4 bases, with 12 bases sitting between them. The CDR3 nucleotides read TGTGCCAGCAGCTTCGGGGACATATCAGAGACCCAGTACTTC. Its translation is CASSFGDISETQYF.

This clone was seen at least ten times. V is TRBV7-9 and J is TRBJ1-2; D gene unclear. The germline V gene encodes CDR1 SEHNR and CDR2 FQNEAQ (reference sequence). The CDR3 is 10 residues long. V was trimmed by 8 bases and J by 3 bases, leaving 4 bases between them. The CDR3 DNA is TGTGCCAGCGGGCACTATGGCTACACCTTC. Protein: CASGHYGYTF.

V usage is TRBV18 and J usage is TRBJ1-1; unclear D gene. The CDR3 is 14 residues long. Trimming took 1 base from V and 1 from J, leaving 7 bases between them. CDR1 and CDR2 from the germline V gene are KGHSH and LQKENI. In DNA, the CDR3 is TGTGCCAGCTCACCACTAACTGGGAACACTGAAGCTTTCTTT. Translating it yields CASSPLTGNTEAFF.

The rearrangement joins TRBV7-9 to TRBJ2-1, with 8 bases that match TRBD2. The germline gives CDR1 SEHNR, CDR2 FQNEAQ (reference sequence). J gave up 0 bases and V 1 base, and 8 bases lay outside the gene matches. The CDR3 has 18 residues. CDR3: CASSLGAGVSFSYNEQFF. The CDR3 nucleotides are TGTGCCAGCAGCTTAGGAGCGGGGGTCTCATTCTCCTACAATGAGCAGTTCTTC.

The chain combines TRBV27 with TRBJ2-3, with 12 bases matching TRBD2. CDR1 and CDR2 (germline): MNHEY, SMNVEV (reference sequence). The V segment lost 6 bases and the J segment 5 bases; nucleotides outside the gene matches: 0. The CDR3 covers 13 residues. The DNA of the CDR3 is TGTGCCAGCAGGACTAGCGGGAGAGATACGCAGTATTTT. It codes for CASRTSGRDTQYF.

The CDR3 protein is CASSFAPRGENTGELFF. CDR3 nucleotide sequence: TGTGCCAGCTCATTCGCTCCCCGGGGGGAGAACACCGGGGAGCTGTTTTTT. J is TRBJ2-2 and V is TRBV18, with 7 bases identical to TRBD2. J lost 1 base, V lost 5 bases, and 10 bases had no gene match. The CDR3 runs 17 residues. From germline, CDR1 is KGHSH and CDR2 LQKENI.